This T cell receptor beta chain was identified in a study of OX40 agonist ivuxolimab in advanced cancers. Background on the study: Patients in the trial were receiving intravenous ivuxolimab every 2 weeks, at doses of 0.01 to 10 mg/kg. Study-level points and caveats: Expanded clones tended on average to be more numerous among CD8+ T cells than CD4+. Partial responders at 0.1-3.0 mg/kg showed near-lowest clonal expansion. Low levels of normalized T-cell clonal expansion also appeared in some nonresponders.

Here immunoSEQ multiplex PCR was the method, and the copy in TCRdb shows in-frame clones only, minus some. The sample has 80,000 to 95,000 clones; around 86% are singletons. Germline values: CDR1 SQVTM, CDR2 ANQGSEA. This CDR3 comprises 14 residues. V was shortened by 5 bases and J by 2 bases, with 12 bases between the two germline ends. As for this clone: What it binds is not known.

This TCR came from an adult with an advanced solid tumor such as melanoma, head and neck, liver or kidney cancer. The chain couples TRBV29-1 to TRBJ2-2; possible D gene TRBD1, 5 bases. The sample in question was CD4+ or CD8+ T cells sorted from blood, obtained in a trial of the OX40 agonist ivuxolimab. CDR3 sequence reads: CSVQRQTNTGELFF. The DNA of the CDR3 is TGCAGCGTTCAAAGACAGACTAACACCGGGGAGCTGTTTTTT.